A selection of T cell receptor beta chains follows, all from one sample in a study of OX40 agonist ivuxolimab in advanced cancers. Here immunoSEQ multiplex PCR was the method, and the copy in TCRdb shows in-frame clones only, minus some. The data show tens of thousands of clones, roughly 94% seen once. This specimen consisted of CD4+ or CD8+ T cells sorted from blood, obtained in a trial of the OX40 agonist ivuxolimab. The origin of the receptors is an adult with an advanced solid tumor such as melanoma, head and neck, liver or kidney cancer. Both conserved end residues are part of each CDR3. The order of the fields is J gene, clone size, D gene, V gene, CDR3 protein, CDR3 DNA. A D gene is named only where the DNA matches it firmly. Not every row has a clone size; where given, it reads once, few, many or a size class.

j_gene: TRBJ2-7
abundance: -
d_gene: TRBD1
v_gene: TRBV4-1
CDR3aa: CASSPGQGDYEQYF
CDR3nt: TGCGCCAGCAGCCCGGGACAGGGCGACTACGAGCAGTACTTC

j_gene: TRBJ1-2
abundance: -
d_gene: TRBD1
v_gene: TRBV6-6
CDR3aa: CASSANRQGIYGYTF
CDR3nt: TGTGCCAGCAGTGCCAATCGACAGGGGATCTATGGCTACACCTTC

j_gene: TRBJ2-5
abundance: -
d_gene: -
v_gene: TRBV28
CDR3aa: CASSPGFGETQYF
CDR3nt: TGTGCCAGCAGTCCAGGGTTTGGGGAGACCCAGTACTTC

j_gene: TRBJ1-1
abundance: -
d_gene: -
v_gene: TRBV28
CDR3aa: CASSLVGNTEAFF
CDR3nt: TGTGCCAGCAGTTTAGTGGGGAACACTGAAGCTTTCTTT

j_gene: TRBJ2-5
abundance: -
d_gene: -
v_gene: TRBV19
CDR3aa: CASSSTGLQETQYF
CDR3nt: TGTGCCAGTAGTTCGACGGGACTCCAAGAGACCCAGTACTTC

j_gene: TRBJ2-7
abundance: -
d_gene: -
v_gene: TRBV27
CDR3aa: CASSVYRDLNYEQYF
CDR3nt: TGTGCCAGCAGTGTCTACCGGGACTTAAACTACGAGCAGTACTTC

j_gene: TRBJ1-2
abundance: -
d_gene: -
v_gene: TRBV6-6
CDR3aa: CASSPIQGSDGYTF
CDR3nt: TGTGCCAGCAGCCCTATCCAGGGGTCGGACGGCTACACCTTC

j_gene: TRBJ2-2
abundance: -
d_gene: TRBD2
v_gene: TRBV5-1
CDR3aa: CASSLEWGGTGELFF
CDR3nt: TGCGCCAGCAGCTTGGAATGGGGAGGGACCGGGGAGCTGTTTTTT

j_gene: TRBJ2-7
abundance: once
d_gene: TRBD2
v_gene: TRBV5-3
CDR3aa: CARSDSGREQYF
CDR3nt: TGTGCCAGAAGCGATAGCGGGAGGGAGCAGTACTTC

j_gene: TRBJ1-5
abundance: -
d_gene: -
v_gene: TRBV2
CDR3aa: CASSEASSREDQPQHF
CDR3nt: TGTGCCAGCAGTGAAGCGTCGTCCAGGGAAGATCAGCCCCAGCATTTT

j_gene: TRBJ2-7
abundance: once
d_gene: TRBD1
v_gene: TRBV18
CDR3aa: CASSPRDRARSYEQYF
CDR3nt: TGTGCCAGCTCACCGAGGGACAGAGCGAGGTCCTACGAGCAGTACTTC

j_gene: TRBJ2-1
abundance: -
d_gene: TRBD2
v_gene: TRBV5-1
CDR3aa: CASSPLAVEQFF
CDR3nt: TGCGCCAGCAGCCCACTAGCGGTTGAGCAGTTCTTC

j_gene: TRBJ1-5
abundance: -
d_gene: -
v_gene: TRBV9
CDR3aa: CASSPGTDNQPQHF
CDR3nt: TGTGCCAGCAGCCCCGGGACCGATAATCAGCCCCAGCATTTT

j_gene: TRBJ2-2
abundance: -
d_gene: -
v_gene: TRBV28
CDR3aa: CASSLGGPGELFF
CDR3nt: TGTGCCAGCAGTCTAGGGGGGCCCGGGGAGCTGTTTTTT

j_gene: TRBJ2-7
abundance: -
d_gene: TRBD2
v_gene: TRBV6-1
CDR3aa: CASSERGGSNYEQYF
CDR3nt: TGTGCCAGCAGTGAAAGAGGCGGGAGCAACTACGAGCAGTACTTC

j_gene: TRBJ2-7
abundance: -
d_gene: -
v_gene: TRBV11-2
CDR3aa: CASRSGFIPYEQYF
CDR3nt: TGTGCCAGCAGGTCCGGTTTCATCCCTTACGAGCAGTACTTC

j_gene: TRBJ1-5
abundance: -
d_gene: -
v_gene: TRBV28
CDR3aa: CASSLTDNQPQHF
CDR3nt: TGTGCCAGCAGTTTAACAGACAATCAGCCCCAGCATTTT

j_gene: TRBJ2-5
abundance: -
d_gene: TRBD2
v_gene: TRBV29-1
CDR3aa: CSVLGLPAQETQYF
CDR3nt: TGCAGCGTCCTGGGACTACCGGCCCAAGAGACCCAGTACTTC

j_gene: TRBJ1-5
abundance: few
d_gene: -
v_gene: TRBV19
CDR3aa: CASSYGTENQPQHF
CDR3nt: TGTGCCAGTAGTTACGGGACTGAGAATCAGCCCCAGCATTTT

j_gene: TRBJ1-1
abundance: -
d_gene: -
v_gene: TRBV27
CDR3aa: CASSTLPGTSNTEAFF
CDR3nt: TGTGCCAGCAGTACCCTCCCCGGGACATCGAACACTGAAGCTTTCTTT

j_gene: TRBJ1-4
abundance: -
d_gene: TRBD1
v_gene: TRBV7-9
CDR3aa: CASSHTGDSEKLFF
CDR3nt: TGTGCCAGCAGCCACACAGGGGACAGTGAAAAACTGTTTTTT

j_gene: TRBJ2-3
abundance: -
d_gene: -
v_gene: TRBV19
CDR3aa: CASSIDLASDTQYF
CDR3nt: TGTGCCAGTAGTATAGATCTAGCGTCAGATACGCAGTATTTT

j_gene: TRBJ1-2
abundance: -
d_gene: -
v_gene: TRBV28
CDR3aa: CASSKLRWTDLSYGYTF
CDR3nt: TGTGCCAGCAGTAAACTCCGTTGGACCGACTTATCCTATGGCTACACCTTC

j_gene: TRBJ1-1
abundance: once
d_gene: -
v_gene: TRBV6-1
CDR3aa: CASRENTEAFF
CDR3nt: TGTGCCAGCCGGGAGAACACTGAAGCTTTCTTT

j_gene: TRBJ2-4
abundance: -
d_gene: -
v_gene: TRBV11-1
CDR3aa: CASNEGGAKNIQYF
CDR3nt: TGTGCCAGCAATGAGGGGGGCGCCAAAAACATTCAGTACTTC

j_gene: TRBJ1-1
abundance: -
d_gene: -
v_gene: TRBV6-6
CDR3aa: CASSFEGPEFTEAFF
CDR3nt: TGTGCCAGCAGTTTCGAGGGTCCGGAGTTCACTGAAGCTTTCTTT

j_gene: TRBJ1-6
abundance: -
d_gene: -
v_gene: TRBV27
CDR3aa: CASSFSIRGRESLHF
CDR3nt: TGTGCCAGCAGTTTTAGCATCCGGGGCAGGGAGTCCCTCCACTTT

j_gene: TRBJ2-1
abundance: once
d_gene: -
v_gene: TRBV2
CDR3aa: CASNPVPGQVRGNEQFF
CDR3nt: TGTGCCAGCAACCCCGTGCCAGGGCAGGTCAGAGGGAATGAGCAGTTCTTC

j_gene: TRBJ1-2
abundance: -
d_gene: -
v_gene: TRBV9
CDR3aa: CASSPGTSGYGYTF
CDR3nt: TGTGCCAGCAGCCCAGGGACATCGGGCTATGGCTACACCTTC

j_gene: TRBJ2-1
abundance: -
d_gene: -
v_gene: TRBV10-1
CDR3aa: CASSVSGEGYNEQFF
CDR3nt: TGCGCCAGCAGTGTATCCGGCGAAGGTTACAATGAGCAGTTCTTC

j_gene: TRBJ1-4
abundance: -
d_gene: TRBD1
v_gene: TRBV11-2
CDR3aa: CASSLVGTGFEKLFF
CDR3nt: TGTGCCAGCAGCTTAGTCGGGACAGGGTTTGAAAAACTGTTTTTT

j_gene: TRBJ2-1
abundance: -
d_gene: -
v_gene: TRBV4-2
CDR3aa: CASSPRFSVNEQFF
CDR3nt: TGTGCCAGCAGCCCAAGATTTAGCGTCAATGAGCAGTTCTTC

j_gene: TRBJ1-2
abundance: -
d_gene: -
v_gene: TRBV23-1
CDR3aa: CASSQSRGGRVYGYTF
CDR3nt: TGCGCCAGCAGTCAATCGAGGGGGGGCAGGGTCTATGGCTACACCTTC

j_gene: TRBJ2-7
abundance: -
d_gene: -
v_gene: TRBV4-3
CDR3aa: CASSQGRGVLGYEQYF
CDR3nt: TGCGCCAGCAGCCAGGGGAGGGGGGTGCTTGGCTACGAGCAGTACTTC

j_gene: TRBJ2-2
abundance: -
d_gene: -
v_gene: TRBV5-1
CDR3aa: CASSFPSGLNTGELFF
CDR3nt: TGCGCCAGCAGCTTCCCCTCAGGACTAAACACCGGGGAGCTGTTTTTT

j_gene: TRBJ2-3
abundance: -
d_gene: TRBD1
v_gene: TRBV9
CDR3aa: CASNRGDTDTQYF
CDR3nt: TGTGCCAGCAACAGGGGGGACACAGATACGCAGTATTTT

j_gene: TRBJ2-5
abundance: -
d_gene: -
v_gene: TRBV2
CDR3aa: CARRAVQETQYF
CDR3nt: TGTGCCAGGCGGGCGGTCCAAGAGACCCAGTACTTC

j_gene: TRBJ1-1
abundance: -
d_gene: -
v_gene: TRBV25-1
CDR3aa: CASSPGTEAFF
CDR3nt: TGTGCCAGCAGTCCCGGGACAGAAGCTTTCTTT